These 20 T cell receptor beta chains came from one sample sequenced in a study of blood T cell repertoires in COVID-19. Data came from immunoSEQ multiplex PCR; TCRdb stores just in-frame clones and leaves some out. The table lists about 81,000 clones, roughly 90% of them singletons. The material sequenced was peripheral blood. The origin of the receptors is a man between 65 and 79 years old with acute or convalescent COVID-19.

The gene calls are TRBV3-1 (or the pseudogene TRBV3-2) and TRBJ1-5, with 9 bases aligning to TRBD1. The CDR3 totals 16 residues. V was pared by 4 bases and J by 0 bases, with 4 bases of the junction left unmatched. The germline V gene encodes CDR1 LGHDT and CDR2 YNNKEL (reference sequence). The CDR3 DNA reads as TGTGCCAGCAGCCTTGGGACAGGGTTTAGCAATCAGCCCCAGCATTTT. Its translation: CASSLGTGFSNQPQHF.

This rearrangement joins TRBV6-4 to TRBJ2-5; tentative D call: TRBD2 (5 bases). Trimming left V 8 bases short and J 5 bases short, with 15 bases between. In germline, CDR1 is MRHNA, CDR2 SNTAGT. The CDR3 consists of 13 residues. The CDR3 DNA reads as TGTGCCAGCGCCGAGAGGGTCCGGGAGACCCAGTACTTC. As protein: CASAERVRETQYF.

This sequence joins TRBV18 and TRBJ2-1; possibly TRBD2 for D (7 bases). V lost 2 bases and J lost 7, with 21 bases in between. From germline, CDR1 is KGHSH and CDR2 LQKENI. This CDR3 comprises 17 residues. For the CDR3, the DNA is TGTGCCAGCTCACCAGACCTGCGGGGGCTCGGCGGAAATGAGCAGTTCTTC. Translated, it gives CASSPDLRGLGGNEQFF. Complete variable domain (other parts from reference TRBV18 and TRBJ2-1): NAGVMQNPRHLVRRRGQEARLRCSPMKGHSHVYWYRQLPEEGLKFMVYLQKENIIDESGMPKERFSAEFPKEGPSILRIQQVVRGDSAAYFCASSPDLRGLGGNEQFFGPGTRLTVL.

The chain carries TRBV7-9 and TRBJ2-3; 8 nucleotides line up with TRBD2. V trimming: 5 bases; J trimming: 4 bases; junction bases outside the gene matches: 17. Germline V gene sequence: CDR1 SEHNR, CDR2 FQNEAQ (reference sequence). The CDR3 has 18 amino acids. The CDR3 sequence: CASSPPVGAGALADTQYF. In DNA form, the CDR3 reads TGTGCCAGCAGCCCCCCGGTAGGAGCGGGAGCCCTCGCAGATACGCAGTATTTT.

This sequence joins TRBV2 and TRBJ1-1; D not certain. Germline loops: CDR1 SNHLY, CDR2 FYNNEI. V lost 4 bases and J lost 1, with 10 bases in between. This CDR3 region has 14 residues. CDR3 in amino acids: CASSVGRENTEAFF. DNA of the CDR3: TGTGCCAGCAGTGTAGGACGGGAGAACACTGAAGCTTTCTTT.

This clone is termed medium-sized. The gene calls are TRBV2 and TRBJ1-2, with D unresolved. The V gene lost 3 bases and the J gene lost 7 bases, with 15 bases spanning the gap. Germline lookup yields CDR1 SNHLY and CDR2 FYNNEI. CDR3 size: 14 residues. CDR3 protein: CASSELQALFGYTF. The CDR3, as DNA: TGTGCCAGCAGTGAGCTCCAGGCCCTATTTGGCTACACCTTC.

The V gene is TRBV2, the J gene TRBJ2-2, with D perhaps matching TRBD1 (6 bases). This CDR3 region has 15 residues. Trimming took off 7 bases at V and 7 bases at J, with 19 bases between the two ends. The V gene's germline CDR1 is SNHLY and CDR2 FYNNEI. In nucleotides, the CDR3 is TGTGCCAGCAACGCGCAGGGACACATTAGCGGGGAGCTGTTTTTT. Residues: CASNAQGHISGELFF.

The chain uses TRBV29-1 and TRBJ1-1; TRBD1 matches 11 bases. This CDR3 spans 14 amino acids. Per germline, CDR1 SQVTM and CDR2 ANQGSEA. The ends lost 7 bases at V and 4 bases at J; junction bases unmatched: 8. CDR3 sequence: CSAQRDRGTTEAFF. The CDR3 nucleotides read TGCAGCGCACAACGGGACAGGGGGACCACTGAAGCTTTCTTT. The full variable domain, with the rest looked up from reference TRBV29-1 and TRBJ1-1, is SAVISQKPSRDICQRGTSLTIQCQVDSQVTMMFWYRQQPGQSLTLIATANQGSEATYESGFVIDKFPISRPNLTFSTLTVSNMSPEDSSIYLCSAQRDRGTTEAFFGQGTRLTVV.

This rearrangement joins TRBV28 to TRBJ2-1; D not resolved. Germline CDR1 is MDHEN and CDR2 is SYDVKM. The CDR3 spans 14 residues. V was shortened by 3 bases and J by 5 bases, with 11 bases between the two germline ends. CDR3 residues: CASSLLDFNNEQFF. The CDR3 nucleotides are TGTGCCAGCAGTTTGTTAGACTTCAACAATGAGCAGTTCTTC.

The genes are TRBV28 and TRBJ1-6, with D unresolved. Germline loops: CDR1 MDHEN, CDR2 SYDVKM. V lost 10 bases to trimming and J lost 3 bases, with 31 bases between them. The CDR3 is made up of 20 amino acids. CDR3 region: CATRTQSRSGSLVYNSPLHF. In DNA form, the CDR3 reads TGTGCCACGCGTACCCAATCTAGGAGTGGGAGTCTTGTCTATAATTCACCCCTCCACTTT.

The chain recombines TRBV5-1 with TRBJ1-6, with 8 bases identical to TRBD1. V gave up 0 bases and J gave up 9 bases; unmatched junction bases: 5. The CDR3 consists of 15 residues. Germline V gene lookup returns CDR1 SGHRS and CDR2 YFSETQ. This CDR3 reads CASSLAGTGLSPLHF. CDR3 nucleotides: TGCGCCAGCAGCTTGGCCGGGACAGGACTTTCACCCCTCCACTTT.

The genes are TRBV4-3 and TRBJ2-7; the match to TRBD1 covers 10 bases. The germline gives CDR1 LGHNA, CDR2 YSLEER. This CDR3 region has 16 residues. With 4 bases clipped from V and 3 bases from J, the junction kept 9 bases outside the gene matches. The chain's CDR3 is CASSRGTGDPVYEQYF. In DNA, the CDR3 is TGCGCCAGCAGCCGAGGGACAGGGGATCCAGTCTACGAGCAGTACTTC.

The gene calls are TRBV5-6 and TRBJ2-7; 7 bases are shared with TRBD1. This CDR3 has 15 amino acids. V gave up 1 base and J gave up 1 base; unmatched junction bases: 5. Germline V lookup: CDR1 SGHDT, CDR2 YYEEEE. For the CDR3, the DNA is TGTGCCAGCAGCTTGTCAGGGACAGCTTCCTACGAGCAGTACTTC. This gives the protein CASSLSGTASYEQYF. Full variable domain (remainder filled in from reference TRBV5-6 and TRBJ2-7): DAGVTQSPTHLIKTRGQQVTLRCSPKSGHDTVSWYQQALGQGPQFIFQYYEEEERQRGNFPDRFSGHQFPNYSSELNVNALLLGDSALYLCASSLSGTASYEQYFGPGTRLTVT.

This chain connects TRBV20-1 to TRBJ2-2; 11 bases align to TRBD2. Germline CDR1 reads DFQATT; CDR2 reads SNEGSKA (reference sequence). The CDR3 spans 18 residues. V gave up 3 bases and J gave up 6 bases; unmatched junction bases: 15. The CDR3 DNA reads TGCAGTGCTAGTCGGCTAGCGGGAGGCTCCTATGGGTCCGGGGAGCTGTTTTTT. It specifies CSASRLAGGSYGSGELFF.

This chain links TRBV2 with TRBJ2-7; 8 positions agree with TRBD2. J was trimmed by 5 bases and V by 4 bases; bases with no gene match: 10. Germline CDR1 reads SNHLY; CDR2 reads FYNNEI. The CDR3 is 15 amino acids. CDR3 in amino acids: CASSVGREGPHEQYF. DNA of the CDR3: TGTGCCAGCAGTGTAGGTCGGGAGGGCCCCCACGAGCAGTACTTC.

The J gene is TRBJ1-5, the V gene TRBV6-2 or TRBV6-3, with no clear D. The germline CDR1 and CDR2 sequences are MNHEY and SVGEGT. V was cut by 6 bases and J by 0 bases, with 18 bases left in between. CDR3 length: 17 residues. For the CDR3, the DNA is TGTGCCAGCAGCTCTACCGCCGACTTATATAGCAATCAGCCCCAGCATTTT. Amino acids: CASSSTADLYSNQPQHF.

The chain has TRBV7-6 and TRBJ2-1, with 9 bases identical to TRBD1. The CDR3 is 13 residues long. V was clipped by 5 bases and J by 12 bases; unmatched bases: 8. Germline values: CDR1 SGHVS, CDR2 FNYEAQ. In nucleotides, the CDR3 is TGTGCCAGCAGCCTACAGGGGGCGACGGGGCAGTTCTTC. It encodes CASSLQGATGQFF.

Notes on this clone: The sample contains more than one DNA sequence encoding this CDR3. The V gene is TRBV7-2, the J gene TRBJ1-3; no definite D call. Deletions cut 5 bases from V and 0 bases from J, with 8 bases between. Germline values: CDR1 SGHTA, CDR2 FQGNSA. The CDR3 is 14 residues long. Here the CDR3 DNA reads TGTGCCAGCAGCCGGAGTAGCTCTGGAAACACCATATATTTT. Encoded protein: CASSRSSSGNTIYF.

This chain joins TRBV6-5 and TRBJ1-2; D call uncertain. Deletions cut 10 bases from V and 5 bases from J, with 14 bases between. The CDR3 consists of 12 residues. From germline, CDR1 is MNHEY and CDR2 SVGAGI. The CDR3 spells CAIHRSGYGYTF. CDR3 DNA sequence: TGTGCCATCCACCGCTCCGGGTATGGCTACACCTTC.

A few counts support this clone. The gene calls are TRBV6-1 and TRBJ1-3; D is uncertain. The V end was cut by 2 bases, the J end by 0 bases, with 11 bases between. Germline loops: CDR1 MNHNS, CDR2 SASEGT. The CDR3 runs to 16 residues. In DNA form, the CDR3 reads TGTGCCAGCAGTGAACCTCCGGGGATCTCTGGAAACACCATATATTTT. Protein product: CASSEPPGISGNTIYF.